This T cell receptor beta chain was obtained from a study of blood T cells in healthy people across ages. The authors ran a second PCR of 7 to 11 cycles using a sample-barcoded 5' primer and a J-beta primer mix. A single record per CDR3 protein comes from TCRdb applying MiXCR to the 5' RACE reads. The table has approximately 900,000 distinct CDR3 sequences, approximately 32% seen once. CDR3 length equals 17 residues. Germline V gives CDR1 SGHTA, CDR2 FQGTGA. Trimming removed 2 bases from V and 6 bases from J; junction bases left unmatched: 13. These data were also filed under a second study, of T cells of mothers and their children.

The chain is built from TRBV7-3 and TRBJ2-3, with 8 positions matching TRBD2. This TCR was sampled from a woman aged 35 to 49 in good health. The specimen sequenced was blood. The CDR3 DNA is TGTGCCAGCAGCTTACGGGGATGGCGGGGGGCCTCGGATACGCAGTATTTT. As protein: CASSLRGWRGASDTQYF.